Below are 5 T cell receptor beta chains sequenced from a single sample in a study of PD-L1 blockade in urothelial cancer. Time point indicated: pretreatment peripheral blood. Sequenced by immunoSEQ multiplex PCR; TCRdb stores in-frame clones only, minus some. The sample has roughly 100,000 clones, 70% to 90% seen once. The material sequenced was PBMCs, taken around atezolizumab (anti-PD-L1) treatment. The source is a woman of 80 years or more with urothelial cancer.

J is TRBJ2-5 and V is TRBV10-3; D unresolved. The germline V gene encodes CDR1 ENHRY and CDR2 SYGVKD. The germline V and J ends were trimmed by 4 bases and 1 base, with 10 bases remaining between them. The CDR3 has 14 residues. The CDR3 region is CAISVGSSQETQYF. DNA of the CDR3: TGTGCCATCAGTGTCGGGTCGTCCCAAGAGACCCAGTACTTC.

The rearrangement uses TRBV6-5 and TRBJ2-1, with TRBD2 matching over 9 bases. The V gene end was trimmed by 5 bases and the J gene end by 2 bases; junction bases not matched to a gene: 7. Germline values: CDR1 MNHEY, CDR2 SVGAGI. This CDR3 has 16 amino acids. The CDR3 loop reads CASSNLAGVTYNEQFF. In DNA, the CDR3 is TGTGCCAGCAGTAACTTAGCGGGAGTCACCTACAATGAGCAGTTCTTC.

This rearrangement joins TRBV28 to TRBJ1-2; maybe TRBD1 (5 bases). CDR1 and CDR2 (germline): MDHEN, SYDVKM. Trimming took 8 bases from V and 4 from J, leaving 8 bases between them. CDR3 length: 11 residues. CDR3 coding DNA: TGTGCCAGCGCGGACACCTATGGCTACACCTTC. Translation gives CASADTYGYTF.

In its sample, this clone was seen a few times. The chain carries TRBV15 and TRBJ1-1; D is uncertain. V lost 3 bases and J 3 bases, leaving 5 bases between the germline ends. The CDR3 has 12 residues. Germline CDR1 reads LNHNV; CDR2 reads YYDKDF (reference sequence). The CDR3: CATSSRDTEAFF. The CDR3 DNA is TGTGCCACCAGCAGCCGGGACACTGAAGCTTTCTTT. The full variable domain, in which reference TRBV15 and TRBJ1-1 provide the parts outside the CDR3, is DAMVIQNPRYQVTQFGKPVTLSCSQTLNHNVMYWYQQKSSQAPKLLFHYYDKDFNNEADTPDNFQSRRPNTSFCFLDIRSPGLGDTAMYLCATSSRDTEAFFGQGTRLTVV.

The chain carries TRBV6-5 and TRBJ1-3, with D tentatively TRBD1 (6 bases). Germline CDR1 and CDR2: MNHEY and SVGAGI. This CDR3 contains 16 residues. V lost 0 bases, J lost 3 bases, and 12 bases lay in between. CDR3 protein: CASSYSAGAVGNTIYF. DNA for the CDR3: TGTGCCAGCAGTTACTCTGCAGGGGCGGTTGGAAACACCATATATTTT.